The clone carrying this T cell receptor (beta chain) was counted at least ten times. Its target is unknown. This CDR3 region has 17 residues. V was pared by 1 base and J by 4 bases, with 19 bases between. Germline lookup yields CDR1 PRHDT and CDR2 FYEKMQ (reference sequence). This entry is derived from a study of metastatic and nonmetastatic thyroid tumors. The wider study: Patients with malignant and benign thyroid disease provided blood and tumor or nodule tissue, whose repertoires were compared. Findings and limits, study-wide: Benign nodules reportedly had significantly lower TCR beta diversity than malignant thyroid tumors in blood and tumor.

Original processing notes: Construction of a distant-metastasis classifier for papillary thyroid cancer relied on CDR3 differences across clinicopathological groups. Through MiXCR, TCRdb re-clonotyped the PCR reads. TCRdb, rather than the study authors, made the V and J calls. The table records 84,000 or so clones, around 9.2% of them present only once. Every patient was untreated before thyroid surgery. Sequencing was done on a sample of blood. The V and J genes are TRBV13 and TRBJ1-1; a weak D match, TRBD1 (6 bases). The clonotype was recovered from a female donor with papillary thyroid cancer or a benign thyroid nodule (not recorded which). Some clones in this sample may be carry-over from other donors' samples. CDR3 nucleotide sequence: TGTGCCAGCAGCTTAGCAGGGGTCGGGGGGGCCGGCACTGAAGCTTTCTTT. Amino acids: CASSLAGVGGAGTEAFF.